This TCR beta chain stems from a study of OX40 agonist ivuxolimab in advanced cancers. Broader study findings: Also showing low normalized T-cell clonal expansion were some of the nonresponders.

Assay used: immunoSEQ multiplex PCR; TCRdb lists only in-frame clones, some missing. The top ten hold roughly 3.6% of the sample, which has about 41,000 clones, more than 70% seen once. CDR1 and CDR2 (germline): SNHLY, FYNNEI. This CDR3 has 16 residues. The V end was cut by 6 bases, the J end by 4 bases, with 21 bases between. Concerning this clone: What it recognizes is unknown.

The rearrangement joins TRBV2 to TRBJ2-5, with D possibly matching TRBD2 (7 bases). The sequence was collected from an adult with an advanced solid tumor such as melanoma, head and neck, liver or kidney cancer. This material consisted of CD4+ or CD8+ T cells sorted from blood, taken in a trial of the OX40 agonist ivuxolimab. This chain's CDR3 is CASRRNSGGVGETQYF. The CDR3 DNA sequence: TGTGCCAGCAGGAGGAACTCGGGGGGCGTGGGAGAGACCCAGTACTTC.